The present entry profiles one T cell receptor (beta chain) with its context. Profiled with immunoSEQ multiplex PCR; TCRdb holds only in-frame clones, not every one. The sample has approximately 300,000 clones, roughly nine tenths seen once. This entry is derived from a study of blood T cell repertoires in COVID-19. Germline assignment: CDR1 KGHDR and CDR2 SFDVKD. The CDR3 covers 13 residues. With V trimmed by 9 bases and J by 2 bases, 3 bases remained unmatched. Sequenced input: PBMCs or T cells enriched from blood (not recorded which). This receptor was taken from a woman aged 30 to 39 who had been exposed to COVID-19. V and J are TRBV24-1 and TRBJ1-5; 7 bases are shared with TRBD1. The CDR3, as DNA: TGTGCCACCGCCCAGGGGGGCAATCAGCCCCAGCATTTT. Translated: CATAQGGNQPQHF.